The source of this T cell receptor (beta chain) is a study of response to subunit inactivated influenza vaccine. TCRdb redid the calling of the RT-PCR reads with MiXCR, one entry per CDR3 protein. The sample includes hundreds of thousands of distinct CDR3 sequences, about 11% seen only once; the top ten take roughly 10%. This CDR3 is 18 amino acids long. Study conclusions and caveats: Every seasonal influenza vaccination brings in few new T cells, the authors suggested.

This clonotype has only one observation. Its antigen is not identified. At one boundary the junction diverges from the germline segment, which might be a read error. V is TRBV12-3 or TRBV12-4 and J is TRBJ2-2, with D maybe TRBD2 (6 bases). The source material was PBMCs from blood, sampled on the day of vaccination. This sequence was found in a man between 50 and 59 years old who received an inactivated influenza vaccine. The CDR3, as DNA: TGTACCAGCAGTTTTCCATCTAACGGGGGTTCCGAAACCGGGGAGCTGTTTTTT. It codes for CTSSFPSNGGSETGELFF.